Presented here are 18 T cell receptor beta chains from one specimen sequenced in a study of early T cells in non-severe SARS-CoV-2 infection. TCRdb used MiXCR to reprocess the 5' RACE reads, holding one entry per CDR3 protein. The table includes tens of thousands of distinct CDR3 sequences, under 15% detected once. Sequenced sample: whole blood. These receptors were obtained from an adult who was a healthcare worker with PCR-confirmed SARS-CoV-2 infection or an uninfected control (not recorded which).

Many counts were recorded for this clonotype. The rearrangement links TRBV20-1 to TRBJ2-2; D unclear. CDR1 and CDR2 (germline): DFQATT, SNEGSKA (reference sequence). This CDR3 comprises 13 residues. V was clipped by 3 bases and J by 1 base, with 6 bases between them. In DNA form, the CDR3 reads TGCAGTGCTAGGTTCCGGAACACCGGGGAGCTGTTTTTT. Translated: CSARFRNTGELFF.

The rearrangement joins TRBV7-3 to TRBJ1-1; D not certain. CDR1 is SGHTA and CDR2 is FQGTGA in the germline V gene. The CDR3 is 13 amino acids. The V end lost 3 bases, the J end lost 5 bases, and 10 bases lay between the germline ends. The CDR3 coding sequence is TGTGCCAGCAGCTTCTCCGATGGGACTGAAGCTTTCTTT. Protein sequence: CASSFSDGTEAFF.

The rearrangement links TRBV28 to TRBJ1-2; no clear D. Trimming removed 6 bases at V and 4 bases at J, with 9 bases between. This CDR3 is 12 amino acids long. Germline lookup yields CDR1 MDHEN and CDR2 SYDVKM. This chain's CDR3 is CASSNRPYGYTF. Written as DNA, the CDR3 is TGTGCCAGCAGCAACAGACCCTATGGCTACACCTTC.

A few counts support this clonotype. V usage is TRBV6-1 and J usage is TRBJ2-7; possible D gene TRBD2, 6 bases. Germline values: CDR1 MNHNS, CDR2 SASEGT. Trimming took off 3 bases at V and 1 base at J, with 10 bases between the two ends. The CDR3 loop spans 14 amino acids. CDR3 DNA sequence: TGTGCCAGCAGTGAGCCGGGAGCGTCCTACGAGCAGTACTTC. Its translation is CASSEPGASYEQYF.

The sample holds many counts of this clonotype. The chain employs TRBV7-9 and TRBJ2-3; no definite D call. Trimming removed 2 bases from V and 4 bases from J, with 7 bases in between. Germline loops: CDR1 SEHNR, CDR2 FQNEAQ (reference sequence). This CDR3 spans 13 amino acids. CDR3 sequence reads: CASSLFPADTQYF. CDR3 coding DNA: TGTGCCAGCAGCTTATTCCCGGCAGATACGCAGTATTTT.

The chain joins TRBV10-2 to TRBJ1-2; D remains unclear. V was trimmed by 9 bases and J by 5 bases, leaving 16 bases between them. CDR3 length equals 13 residues. Germline CDR1 and CDR2: WSHSY and SAAADI. The DNA of the CDR3 is TGCGCCAGTTCCTCACAGTTATCGTATGGCTACACCTTC. This gives the protein CASSSQLSYGYTF.

A remark on this clonotype: A much larger clone lies one base from this, so it may be a read error. The rearrangement links TRBV12-3 or TRBV12-4 to TRBJ2-7; D call uncertain. CDR3 size: 13 residues. Deletions cut 5 bases from V and 2 bases from J, with 10 bases between. CDR3 bases: TGTGCCAGCAGTCTCAGACATCCCTACGAGCAGTACTTC. It is translated as CASSLRHPYEQYF.

The rearrangement links TRBV28 to TRBJ2-1; D call uncertain. The CDR3 is 15 residues long. Trimming took off 0 bases at V and 5 bases at J, with 11 bases between the two ends. Germline V gives CDR1 MDHEN, CDR2 SYDVKM. The CDR3 bases are TGTGCCAGCAGTTTATGGGGATCGCTCGACAATGAGCAGTTCTTC. Translating it yields CASSLWGSLDNEQFF. Combining the CDR3 with reference TRBV28 and TRBJ2-1 gives the whole variable domain DVKVTQSSRYLVKRTGEKVFLECVQDMDHENMFWYRQDPGLGLRLIYFSYDVKMKEKGDIPEGYSVSREKKERFSLILESASTNQTSMYLCASSLWGSLDNEQFFGPGTRLTVL.

There are a few counts of this clonotype. V gene TRBV12-3 or TRBV12-4 combines with J gene TRBJ1-3; tentative D call: TRBD1 (5 bases). The CDR3 contains 11 residues. With 5 bases removed from V and 7 bases from J, the gap between germline ends came to 6 bases. This CDR3 is CASSNRNTIYF. DNA for the CDR3: TGTGCCAGCAGTAACAGGAACACCATATATTTT.

This clonotype appeared many times. V usage is TRBV25-1 and J usage is TRBJ1-3; a weak D match, TRBD1 (5 bases). CDR1 is MGHDK, CDR2 SYGVNS, per germline. The CDR3 contains 15 residues. V was cut by 6 bases and J by 0 bases, with 12 bases left in between. Here the CDR3 reads CASSPGLNSGNTIYF. As DNA, the CDR3 is TGTGCCAGCAGCCCGGGACTGAACTCTGGAAACACCATATATTTT.

The genes are TRBV20-1 and TRBJ2-1; maybe TRBD1 (6 bases). The CDR3 covers 13 residues. Germline loops: CDR1 DFQATT, CDR2 SNEGSKA (reference sequence). Between the trimmed V and J ends, which lost 5 bases and 7 bases, there was a span of 15 bases. The CDR3 loop reads CSAWRTVVNEQFF. CDR3 coding DNA: TGCAGTGCTTGGAGGACAGTGGTGAATGAGCAGTTCTTC.

This clonotype was counted between two and nine times. The genes are TRBV5-4 and TRBJ2-1; 9 nucleotides align to TRBD2. Germline trimming cut 2 bases from V and 3 bases from J; bases unmatched to any gene: 3. The CDR3 runs to 15 residues. Per the germline V gene, CDR1 is SGHNT and CDR2 is YYREEE (reference sequence). CDR3 sequence: CASSFRLADYNEQFF. CDR3 in DNA: TGTGCCAGCAGCTTCCGACTAGCGGACTACAATGAGCAGTTCTTC.

This rearrangement joins TRBV9 to TRBJ1-1, with D unresolved. This CDR3 comprises 13 residues. Germline V gene data show CDR1 as SGDLS and CDR2 as YYNGEE. V shed 2 bases and J shed 3 bases, with 8 bases lying between them. CDR3 sequence: CASSVSRDTEAFF. The DNA of the CDR3 is TGTGCCAGCAGCGTCTCAAGAGACACTGAAGCTTTCTTT.

The chain uses TRBV28 and TRBJ1-1, with 8 bases matching TRBD1. From germline, CDR1 is MDHEN and CDR2 SYDVKM. V lost 5 bases and J lost 6; bases outside the gene matches: 5. The CDR3 has 13 amino acids. In DNA form, the CDR3 reads TGTGCCAGCAGTGCCGCACAGGGGGCTGAAGCTTTCTTT. Translating gives CASSAAQGAEAFF. Full variable domain (remainder filled in from reference TRBV28 and TRBJ1-1): DVKVTQSSRYLVKRTGEKVFLECVQDMDHENMFWYRQDPGLGLRLIYFSYDVKMKEKGDIPEGYSVSREKKERFSLILESASTNQTSMYLCASSAAQGAEAFFGQGTRLTVV.

In its sample, this clonotype was seen a few times. The gene calls are TRBV27 and TRBJ2-7; no reliable D call. Trimming took off 3 bases at V and 6 bases at J, with 15 bases between the two ends. The V gene's germline CDR1 is MNHEY and CDR2 SMNVEV (reference sequence). The CDR3 contains 14 residues. The CDR3: CASSFLPLSGEQYF. In nucleotides, the CDR3 is TGTGCCAGCAGTTTTCTCCCCCTTTCTGGCGAGCAGTACTTC.

The rearrangement joins TRBV7-9 to TRBJ2-7; D is undetermined. This CDR3 is built from 12 residues. The ends were cut back, 2 bases at V and 5 bases at J, with 7 bases in the middle. CDR1 is SEHNR and CDR2 is FQNEAQ in the germline V gene (reference sequence). The CDR3 loop is CASSLFQDEQYF. DNA of the CDR3: TGTGCCAGCAGCTTATTCCAGGACGAGCAGTACTTC.

The chain joins TRBV20-1 to TRBJ2-1; tentatively, D is TRBD1 (5 bases). Germline CDR1 reads DFQATT; CDR2 reads SNEGSKA (reference sequence). The length of the CDR3 is 13 residues. Trimming shortened V by 3 bases and J by 5 bases, and 11 bases separated the two germline ends. This CDR3 reads CSASHRTNNEQFF. The CDR3 DNA reads as TGCAGTGCTAGTCACCGGACAAACAATGAGCAGTTCTTC.

The chain joins TRBV4-1 to TRBJ2-5, with D uncertain. The ends were cut back, 0 bases at V and 7 bases at J, with 18 bases in the middle. CDR1 and CDR2 from the germline V gene are MGHRA and YSYEKL. CDR3 length: 16 residues. For the CDR3, the DNA is TGCGCCAGCAGCCAAGATTCTTTCGGCCCCGAGGCGACCCAGTACTTC. Translation gives CASSQDSFGPEATQYF.